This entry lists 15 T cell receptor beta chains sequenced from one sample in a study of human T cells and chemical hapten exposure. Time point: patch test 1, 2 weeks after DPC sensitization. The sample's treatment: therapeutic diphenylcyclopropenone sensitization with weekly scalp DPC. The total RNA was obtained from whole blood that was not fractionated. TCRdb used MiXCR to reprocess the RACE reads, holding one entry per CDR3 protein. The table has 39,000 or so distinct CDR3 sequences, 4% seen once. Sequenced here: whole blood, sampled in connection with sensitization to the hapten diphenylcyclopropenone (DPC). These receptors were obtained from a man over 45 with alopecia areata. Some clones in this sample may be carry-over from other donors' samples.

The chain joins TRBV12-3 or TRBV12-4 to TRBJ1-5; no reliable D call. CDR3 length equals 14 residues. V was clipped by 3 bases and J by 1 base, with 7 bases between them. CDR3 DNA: TGTGCCAGCAGTTTCGCACAGAGCAATCAGCCCCAGCATTTT. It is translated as CASSFAQSNQPQHF.

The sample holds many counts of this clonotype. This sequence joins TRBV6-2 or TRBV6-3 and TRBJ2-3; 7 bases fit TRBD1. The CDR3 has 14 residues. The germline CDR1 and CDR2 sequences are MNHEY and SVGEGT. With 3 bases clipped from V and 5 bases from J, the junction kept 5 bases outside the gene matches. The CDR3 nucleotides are TGTGCCAGCAGTTATGGAGACAGGGAAGATACGCAGTATTTT. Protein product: CASSYGDREDTQYF.

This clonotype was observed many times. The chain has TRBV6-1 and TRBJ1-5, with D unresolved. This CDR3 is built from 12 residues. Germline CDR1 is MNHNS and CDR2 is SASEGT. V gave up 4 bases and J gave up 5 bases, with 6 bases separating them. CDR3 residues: CASSGADQPQHF. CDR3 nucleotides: TGTGCCAGCAGTGGTGCGGATCAGCCCCAGCATTTT.

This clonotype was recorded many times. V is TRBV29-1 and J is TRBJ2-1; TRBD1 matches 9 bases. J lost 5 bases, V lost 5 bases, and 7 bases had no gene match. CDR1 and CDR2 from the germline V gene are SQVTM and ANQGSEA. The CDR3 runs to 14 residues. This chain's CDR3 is CSVYRDRANNEQFF. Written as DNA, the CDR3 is TGCAGCGTTTACCGGGACAGGGCGAACAATGAGCAGTTCTTC.

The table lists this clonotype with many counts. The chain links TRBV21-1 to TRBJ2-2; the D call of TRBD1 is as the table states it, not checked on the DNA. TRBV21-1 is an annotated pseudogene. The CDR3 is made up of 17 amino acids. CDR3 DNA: TGTGCCAGCAGCAAAAGGGCAGGTCCCTCGAACACCGGGGAGCTGTTTTTT. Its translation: CASSKRAGPSNTGELFF.

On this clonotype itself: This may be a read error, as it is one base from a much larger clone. The CDR3 sequence is CSVVGRGEKLFF. The CDR3 nucleotides read TGCAGCGTTGTAGGCAGGGGTGAAAAACTGTTTTTT. J is TRBJ1-4 and V is TRBV29-1; D might be TRBD1 (6 bases). There are 12 residues in the CDR3. Germline V gene sequence: CDR1 SQVTM, CDR2 ANQGSEA. Trimming took 4 bases from V and 7 from J, leaving 10 bases between them. Based on the CDR3 plus reference TRBV29-1 and TRBJ1-4, the full variable domain is SAVISQKPSRDICQRGTSLTIQCQVDSQVTMMFWYRQQPGQSLTLIATANQGSEATYESGFVIDKFPISRPNLTFSTLTVSNMSPEDSSIYLCSVVGRGEKLFFGSGTQLSVL.

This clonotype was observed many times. The chain's CDR3 is CASRYRDRVSLSGGQPQHF. The DNA of the CDR3 is TGTGCCAGCAGATACCGGGACAGGGTAAGCTTGTCGGGCGGGCAGCCCCAGCATTTT. The chain employs TRBV6-6 and TRBJ1-5, with 9 bases that match TRBD1. V shed 6 bases and J 7 bases; nucleotides not matched to a gene: 22. This CDR3 is 19 amino acids long. Germline CDR1 reads MNHNY; CDR2 reads SVGAGI (reference sequence).

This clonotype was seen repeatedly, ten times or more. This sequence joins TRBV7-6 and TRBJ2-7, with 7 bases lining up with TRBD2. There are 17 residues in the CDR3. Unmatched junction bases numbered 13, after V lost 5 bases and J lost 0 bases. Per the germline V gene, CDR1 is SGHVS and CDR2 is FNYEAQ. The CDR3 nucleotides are TGTGCCAGCAGCAAGACAAGCGGGGCAATTCACTCCTACGAGCAGTACTTC. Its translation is CASSKTSGAIHSYEQYF.

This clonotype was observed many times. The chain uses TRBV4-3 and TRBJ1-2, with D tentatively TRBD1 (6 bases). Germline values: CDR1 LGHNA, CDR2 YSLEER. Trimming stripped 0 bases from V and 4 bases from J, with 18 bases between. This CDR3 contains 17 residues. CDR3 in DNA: TGCGCCAGCAGCCAAGAAACTTCGGCAGGGGACACCTATGGCTACACCTTC. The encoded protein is CASSQETSAGDTYGYTF.

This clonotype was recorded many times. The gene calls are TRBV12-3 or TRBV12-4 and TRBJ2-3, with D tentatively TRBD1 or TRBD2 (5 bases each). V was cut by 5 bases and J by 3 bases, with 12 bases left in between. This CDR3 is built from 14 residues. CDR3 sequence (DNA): TGTGCCAGCAGTCCGGGACCAGGGACAGATACGCAGTATTTT. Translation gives CASSPGPGTDTQYF.

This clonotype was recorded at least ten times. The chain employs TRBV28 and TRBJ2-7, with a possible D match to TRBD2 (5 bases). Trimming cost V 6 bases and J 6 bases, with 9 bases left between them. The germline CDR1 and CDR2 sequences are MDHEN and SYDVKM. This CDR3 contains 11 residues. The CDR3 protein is CASRGLVEQYF. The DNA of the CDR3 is TGTGCCAGCAGAGGACTTGTCGAGCAGTACTTC.

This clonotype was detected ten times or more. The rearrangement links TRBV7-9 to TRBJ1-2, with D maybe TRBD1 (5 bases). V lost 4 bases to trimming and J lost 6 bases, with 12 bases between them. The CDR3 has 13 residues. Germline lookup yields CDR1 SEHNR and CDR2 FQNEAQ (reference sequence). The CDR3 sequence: CASSSWGIDGYTF. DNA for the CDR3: TGTGCCAGCAGCTCCTGGGGGATCGATGGCTACACCTTC. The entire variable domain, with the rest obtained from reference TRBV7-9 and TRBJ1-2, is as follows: DTGVSQNPRHKITKRGQNVTFRCDPISEHNRLYWYRQTLGQGPEFLTYFQNEAQLEKSRLLSDRFSAERPKGSFSTLEIQRTEQGDSAMYLCASSSWGIDGYTFGSGTRLTVV.

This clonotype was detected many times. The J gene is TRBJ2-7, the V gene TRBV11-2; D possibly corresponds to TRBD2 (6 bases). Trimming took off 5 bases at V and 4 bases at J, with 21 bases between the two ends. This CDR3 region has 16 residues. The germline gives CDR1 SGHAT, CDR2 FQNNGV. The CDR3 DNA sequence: TGTGCCAGCAGCATAGGGTCCACCGGCGGGATTTACGAGCAGTACTTC. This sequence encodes CASSIGSTGGIYEQYF.

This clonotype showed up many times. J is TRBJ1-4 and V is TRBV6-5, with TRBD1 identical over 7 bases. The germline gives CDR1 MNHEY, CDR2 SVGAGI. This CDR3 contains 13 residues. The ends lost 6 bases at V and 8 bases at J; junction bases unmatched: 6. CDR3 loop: CASSQQGNEKLFF. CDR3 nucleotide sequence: TGTGCCAGCAGCCAACAGGGGAACGAAAAACTGTTTTTT.

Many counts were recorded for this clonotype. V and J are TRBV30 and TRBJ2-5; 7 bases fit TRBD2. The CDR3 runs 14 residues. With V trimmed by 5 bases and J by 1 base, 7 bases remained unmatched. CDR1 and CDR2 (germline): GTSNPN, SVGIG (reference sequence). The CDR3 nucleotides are TGTGCCTGGGGAACCGGGACTACCCAAGAGACCCAGTACTTC. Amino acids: CAWGTGTTQETQYF.